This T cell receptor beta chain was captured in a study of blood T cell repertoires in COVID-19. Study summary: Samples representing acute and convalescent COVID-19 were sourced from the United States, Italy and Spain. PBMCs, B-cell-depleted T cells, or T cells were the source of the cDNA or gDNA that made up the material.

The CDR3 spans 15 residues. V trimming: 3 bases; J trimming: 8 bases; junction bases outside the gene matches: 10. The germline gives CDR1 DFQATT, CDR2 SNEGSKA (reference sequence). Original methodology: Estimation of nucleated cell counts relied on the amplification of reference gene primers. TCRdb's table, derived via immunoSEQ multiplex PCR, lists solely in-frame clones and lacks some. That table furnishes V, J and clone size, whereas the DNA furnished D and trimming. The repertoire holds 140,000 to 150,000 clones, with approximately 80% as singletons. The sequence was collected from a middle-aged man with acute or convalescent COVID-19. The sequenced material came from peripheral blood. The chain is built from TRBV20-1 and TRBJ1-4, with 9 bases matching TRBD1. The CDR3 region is CSASLQGAIKEKLFF. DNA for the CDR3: TGCAGTGCTAGTTTACAGGGGGCTATTAAGGAAAAACTGTTTTTT.